This T cell receptor beta chain was captured in a study of T cell responses to AZD1222 COVID-19 vaccine. Whole-study results and caveats: The donor cohort was predominantly white British with a female majority, and clonal diversity may have been underestimated. Just a handful of AZD1222 recipients tested seropositive at baseline.

On this clone itself: Its specificity is unknown.

The data were produced by immunoSEQ multiplex PCR, yet TCRdb's version contains in-frame clones alone and is incomplete. Found here are over 120,000 clones, about 86% of them singletons; the top ten hold about 5.4%. The CDR3 spans 16 residues. V trimming: 5 bases; J trimming: 5 bases; junction bases outside the gene matches: 14. Germline loops: CDR1 LNHDA, CDR2 SQIVND (reference sequence). The source is an adult who received the AZD1222 COVID-19 vaccine. The chain employs TRBV19 and TRBJ2-5, with 7 bases lining up with TRBD1. The sequencing here drew on peripheral blood, taken 28 days after the second AZD1222 dose. The CDR3 is CASSSWTGPDEETQYF. CDR3 in DNA: TGTGCCAGTAGTTCATGGACAGGACCCGATGAGGAGACCCAGTACTTC.